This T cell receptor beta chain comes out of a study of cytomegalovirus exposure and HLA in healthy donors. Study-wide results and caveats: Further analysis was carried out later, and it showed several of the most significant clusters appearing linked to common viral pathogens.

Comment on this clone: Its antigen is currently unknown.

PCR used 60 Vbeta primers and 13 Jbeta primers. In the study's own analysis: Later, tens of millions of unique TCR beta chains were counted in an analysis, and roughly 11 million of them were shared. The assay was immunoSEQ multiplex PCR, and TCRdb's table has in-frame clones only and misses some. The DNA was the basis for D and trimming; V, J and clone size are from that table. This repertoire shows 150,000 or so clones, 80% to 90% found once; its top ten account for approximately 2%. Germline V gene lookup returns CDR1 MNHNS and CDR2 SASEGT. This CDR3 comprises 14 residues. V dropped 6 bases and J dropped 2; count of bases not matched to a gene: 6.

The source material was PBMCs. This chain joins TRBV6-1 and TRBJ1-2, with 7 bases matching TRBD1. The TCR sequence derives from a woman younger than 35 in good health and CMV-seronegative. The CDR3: CASREGQTNYGYTF. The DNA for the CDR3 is TGTGCCAGCAGAGAGGGACAGACCAACTATGGCTACACCTTC.